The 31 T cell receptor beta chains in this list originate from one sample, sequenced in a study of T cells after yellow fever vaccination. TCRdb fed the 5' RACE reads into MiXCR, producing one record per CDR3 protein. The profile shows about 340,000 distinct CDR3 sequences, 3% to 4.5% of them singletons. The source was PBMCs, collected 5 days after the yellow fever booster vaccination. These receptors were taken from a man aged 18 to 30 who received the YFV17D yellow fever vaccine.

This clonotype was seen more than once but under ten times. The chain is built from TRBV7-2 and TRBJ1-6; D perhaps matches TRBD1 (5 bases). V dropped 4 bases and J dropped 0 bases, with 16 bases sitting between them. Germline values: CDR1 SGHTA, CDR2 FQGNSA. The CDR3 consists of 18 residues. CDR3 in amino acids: CASSSPRGTSSYNSPLHF. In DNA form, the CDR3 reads TGTGCCAGCAGCTCCCCTCGGGGGACTAGCTCCTATAATTCACCCCTCCACTTT.

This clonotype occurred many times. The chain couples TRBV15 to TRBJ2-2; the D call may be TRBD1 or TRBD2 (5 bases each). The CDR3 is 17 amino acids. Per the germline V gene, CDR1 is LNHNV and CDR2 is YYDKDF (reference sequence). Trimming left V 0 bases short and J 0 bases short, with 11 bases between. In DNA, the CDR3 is TGTGCCACCAGCAGAGACCGTGGGGGTACGAACACCGGGGAGCTGTTTTTT. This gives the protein CATSRDRGGTNTGELFF.

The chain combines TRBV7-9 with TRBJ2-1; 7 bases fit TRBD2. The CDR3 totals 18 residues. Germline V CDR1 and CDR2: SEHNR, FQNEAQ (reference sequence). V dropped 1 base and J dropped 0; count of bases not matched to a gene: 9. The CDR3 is CASSLGGGLASSYNEQFF. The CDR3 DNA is TGTGCCAGCAGCTTAGGGGGGGGATTAGCCAGCTCCTACAATGAGCAGTTCTTC.

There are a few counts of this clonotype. CDR3 sequence reads: CASSKRFSGETQYF. The CDR3 DNA reads as TGTGCCAGCAGTAAAAGATTCTCAGGGGAGACCCAGTACTTC. The chain is built from TRBV12-3 or TRBV12-4 and TRBJ2-5; weak D call: TRBD1 (5 bases). The CDR3 sequence is 14 residues long. The germline V and J ends were trimmed by 5 bases and 5 bases, with 15 bases remaining between them.

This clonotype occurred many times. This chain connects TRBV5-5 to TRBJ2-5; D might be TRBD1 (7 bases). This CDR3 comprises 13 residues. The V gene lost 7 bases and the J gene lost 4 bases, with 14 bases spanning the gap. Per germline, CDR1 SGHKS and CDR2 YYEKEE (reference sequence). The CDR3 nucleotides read TGTGCCAGCGTCAGACAGGGAGGAGAGACCCAGTACTTC. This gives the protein CASVRQGGETQYF.

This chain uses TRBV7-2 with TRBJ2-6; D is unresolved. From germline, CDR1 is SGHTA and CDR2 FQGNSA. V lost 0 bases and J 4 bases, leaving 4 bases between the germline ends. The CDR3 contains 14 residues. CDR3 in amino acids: CASSLAYGANVLTF. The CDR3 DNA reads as TGTGCCAGCAGCTTAGCCTACGGGGCCAACGTCCTGACTTTC.

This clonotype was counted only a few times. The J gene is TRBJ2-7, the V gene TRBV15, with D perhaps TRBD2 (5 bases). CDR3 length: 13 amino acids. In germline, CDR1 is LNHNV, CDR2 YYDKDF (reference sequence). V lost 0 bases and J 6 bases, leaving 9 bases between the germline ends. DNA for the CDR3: TGTGCCACCAGCAGAGATCTCGGGGTCGAGCAGTACGTC. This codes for CATSRDLGVEQYV.

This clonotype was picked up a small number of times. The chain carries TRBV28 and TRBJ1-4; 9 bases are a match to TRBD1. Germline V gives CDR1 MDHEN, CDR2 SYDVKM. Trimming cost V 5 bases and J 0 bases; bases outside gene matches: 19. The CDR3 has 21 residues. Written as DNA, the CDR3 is TGTGCCAGCAGTCCGGGACAGGGCAAAGCCCCGCGCTTAGCAACTAATGAAAAACTGTTTTTT. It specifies CASSPGQGKAPRLATNEKLFF.

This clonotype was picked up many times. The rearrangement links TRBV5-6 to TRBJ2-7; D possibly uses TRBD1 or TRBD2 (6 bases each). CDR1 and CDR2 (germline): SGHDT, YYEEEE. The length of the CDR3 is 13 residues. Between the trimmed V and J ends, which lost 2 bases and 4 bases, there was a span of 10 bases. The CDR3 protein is CASSFGGPYEQYV. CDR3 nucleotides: TGTGCCAGCAGCTTCGGGGGCCCTTACGAGCAGTACGTC.

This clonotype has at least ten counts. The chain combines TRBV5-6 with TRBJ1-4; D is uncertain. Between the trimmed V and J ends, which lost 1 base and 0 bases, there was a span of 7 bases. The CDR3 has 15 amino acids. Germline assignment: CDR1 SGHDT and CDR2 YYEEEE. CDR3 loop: CASSLSGSTNEKLFF. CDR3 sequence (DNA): TGTGCCAGCAGCTTGTCGGGGTCAACTAATGAAAAACTGTTTTTT.

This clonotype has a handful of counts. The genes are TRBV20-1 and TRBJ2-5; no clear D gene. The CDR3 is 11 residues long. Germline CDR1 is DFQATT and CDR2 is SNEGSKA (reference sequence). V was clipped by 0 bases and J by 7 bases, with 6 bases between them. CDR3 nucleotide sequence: TGCAGTGCTAGAGATTCGGGGACCCAGTACTTC. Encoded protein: CSARDSGTQYF.

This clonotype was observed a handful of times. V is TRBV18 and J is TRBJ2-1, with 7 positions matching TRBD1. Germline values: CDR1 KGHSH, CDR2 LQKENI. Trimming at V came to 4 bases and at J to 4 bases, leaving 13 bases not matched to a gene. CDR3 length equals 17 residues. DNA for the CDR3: TGTGCCAGCTCACTACACCGAATTCAGGGGGATTACAATGAGCAGTTCTTC. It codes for CASSLHRIQGDYNEQFF.

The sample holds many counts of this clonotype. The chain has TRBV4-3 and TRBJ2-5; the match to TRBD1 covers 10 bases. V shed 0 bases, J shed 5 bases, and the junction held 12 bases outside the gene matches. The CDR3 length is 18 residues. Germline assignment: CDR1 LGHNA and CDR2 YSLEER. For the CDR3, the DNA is TGCGCCAGCAGCCAAGAAGGGCCCCCGACAGGGGGCTGGGAGACCCAGTACTTC. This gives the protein CASSQEGPPTGGWETQYF.

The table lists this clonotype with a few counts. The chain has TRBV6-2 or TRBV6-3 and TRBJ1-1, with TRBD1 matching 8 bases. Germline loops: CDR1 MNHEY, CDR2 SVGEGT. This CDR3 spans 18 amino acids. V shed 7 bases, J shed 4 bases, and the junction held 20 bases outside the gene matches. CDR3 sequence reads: CASTLTTRTGRLPTEAFF. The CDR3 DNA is TGTGCCAGCACTCTAACTACCCGGACAGGGCGGTTACCCACTGAAGCTTTCTTT.

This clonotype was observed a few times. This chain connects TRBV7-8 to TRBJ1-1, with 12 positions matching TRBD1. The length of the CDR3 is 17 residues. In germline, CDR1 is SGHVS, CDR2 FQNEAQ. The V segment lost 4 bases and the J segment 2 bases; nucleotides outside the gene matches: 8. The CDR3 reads CASSSRQGQGANTEAFF. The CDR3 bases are TGTGCCAGCAGCTCAAGGCAGGGACAGGGGGCTAACACTGAAGCTTTCTTT.

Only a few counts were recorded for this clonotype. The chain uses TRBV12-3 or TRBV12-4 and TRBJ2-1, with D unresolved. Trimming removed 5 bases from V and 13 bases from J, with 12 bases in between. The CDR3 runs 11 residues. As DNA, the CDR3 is TGTGCCAGCAGTGATCGGGCTGGACAGTTCTTC. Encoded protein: CASSDRAGQFF.

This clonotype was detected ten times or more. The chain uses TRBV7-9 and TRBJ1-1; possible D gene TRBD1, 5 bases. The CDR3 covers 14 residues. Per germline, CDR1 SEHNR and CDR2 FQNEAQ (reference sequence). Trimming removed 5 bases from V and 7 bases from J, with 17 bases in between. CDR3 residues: CASSPGTTTLEAFF. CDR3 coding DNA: TGTGCCAGCAGCCCCGGGACCACTACCCTTGAAGCTTTCTTT.

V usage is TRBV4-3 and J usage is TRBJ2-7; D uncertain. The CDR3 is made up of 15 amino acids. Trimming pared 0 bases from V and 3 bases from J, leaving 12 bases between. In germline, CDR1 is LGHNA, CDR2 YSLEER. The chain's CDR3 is CASSQEVRRIYEQYF. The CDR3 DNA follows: TGCGCCAGCAGCCAAGAAGTCCGGCGGATCTACGAGCAGTACTTC.

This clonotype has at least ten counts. Here the CDR3 DNA reads TGCGCCAGCAGCTTGGCCCTGATCAATGAGCAGTTCTTC. The encoded protein is CASSLALINEQFF. The chain recombines TRBV5-1 with TRBJ2-1; D is unresolved. The CDR3 extends over 13 amino acids. Between the trimmed V and J ends, which lost 0 bases and 6 bases, there was a span of 7 bases. The germline V gene has CDR1 SGHRS and CDR2 YFSETQ.

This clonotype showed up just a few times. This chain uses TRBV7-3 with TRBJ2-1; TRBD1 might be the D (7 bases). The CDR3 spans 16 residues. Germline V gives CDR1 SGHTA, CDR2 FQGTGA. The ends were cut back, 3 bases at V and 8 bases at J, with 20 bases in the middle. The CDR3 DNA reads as TGTGCCAGCAGCTTGGGGGGAAGGGGGCCCGTCGATGAGCAGTTCTTC. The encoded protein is CASSLGGRGPVDEQFF.

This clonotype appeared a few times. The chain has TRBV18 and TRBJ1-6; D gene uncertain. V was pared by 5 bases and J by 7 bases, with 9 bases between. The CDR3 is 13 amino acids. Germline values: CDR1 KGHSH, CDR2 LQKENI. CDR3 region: CASSGQENSPLHF. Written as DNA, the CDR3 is TGTGCCAGCTCAGGGCAGGAGAATTCACCCCTCCACTTT.

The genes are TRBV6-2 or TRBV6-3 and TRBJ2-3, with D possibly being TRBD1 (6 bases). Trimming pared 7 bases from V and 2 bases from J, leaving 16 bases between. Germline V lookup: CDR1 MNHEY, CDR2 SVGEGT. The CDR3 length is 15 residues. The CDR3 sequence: CASKFGDTNTDTQYF. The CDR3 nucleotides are TGTGCCAGCAAGTTTGGGGACACCAACACAGATACGCAGTATTTT.

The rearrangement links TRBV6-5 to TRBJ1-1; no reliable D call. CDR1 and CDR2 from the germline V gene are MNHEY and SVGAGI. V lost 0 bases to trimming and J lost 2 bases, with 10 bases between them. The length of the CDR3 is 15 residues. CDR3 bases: TGTGCCAGCAGTTACTCGAAATGGGGAAACACTGAAGCTTTCTTT. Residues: CASSYSKWGNTEAFF.

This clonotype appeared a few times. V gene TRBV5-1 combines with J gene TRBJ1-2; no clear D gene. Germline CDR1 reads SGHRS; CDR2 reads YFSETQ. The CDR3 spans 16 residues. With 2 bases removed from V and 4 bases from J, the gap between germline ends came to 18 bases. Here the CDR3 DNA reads TGCGCCAGCAGCTTAGGCAGCTCCCAAACCGTCTATGGCTACACCTTC. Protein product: CASSLGSSQTVYGYTF. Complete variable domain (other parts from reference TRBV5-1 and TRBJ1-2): KAGVTQTPRYLIKTRGQQVTLSCSPISGHRSVSWYQQTPGQGLQFLFEYFSETQRNKGNFPGRFSGRQFSNSRSEMNVSTLELGDSALYLCASSLGSSQTVYGYTFGSGTRLTVV.

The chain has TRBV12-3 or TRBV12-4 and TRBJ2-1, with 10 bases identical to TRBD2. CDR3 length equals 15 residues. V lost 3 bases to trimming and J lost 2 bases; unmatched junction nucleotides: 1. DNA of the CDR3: TGTGCCAGCAGTTTTACTAGCGGGGCCTACAATGAGCAGTTCTTC. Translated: CASSFTSGAYNEQFF.

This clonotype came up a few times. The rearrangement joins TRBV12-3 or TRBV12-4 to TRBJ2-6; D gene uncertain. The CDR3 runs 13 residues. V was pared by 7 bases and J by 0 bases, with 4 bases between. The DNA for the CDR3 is TGTGCCAGCACCCACTCTGGGGCCAACGTCCTGACTTTC. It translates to CASTHSGANVLTF.

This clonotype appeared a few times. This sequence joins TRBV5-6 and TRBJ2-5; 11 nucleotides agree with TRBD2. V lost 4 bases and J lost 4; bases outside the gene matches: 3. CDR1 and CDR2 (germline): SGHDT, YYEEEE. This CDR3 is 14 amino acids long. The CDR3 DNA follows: TGTGCCAGCAGCACGACTAGCGGGGTAGAGACCCAGTACTTC. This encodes CASSTTSGVETQYF.

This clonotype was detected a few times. The CDR3 coding sequence is TGTGCCAGCAGCATGGGGGCGCGTGCAGATACGCAGTATTTT. It codes for CASSMGARADTQYF. This sequence joins TRBV7-8 and TRBJ2-3; D possibly corresponds to TRBD1 (6 bases). V lost 5 bases and J lost 4, with 13 bases in between. The CDR3 runs 14 residues. The germline CDR1 and CDR2 sequences are SGHVS and FQNEAQ.

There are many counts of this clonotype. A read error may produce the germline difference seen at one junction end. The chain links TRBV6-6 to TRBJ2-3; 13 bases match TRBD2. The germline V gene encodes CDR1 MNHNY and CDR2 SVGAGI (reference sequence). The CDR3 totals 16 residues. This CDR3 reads CASSDSTSGGADTQYF. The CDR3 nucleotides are TGTGCCAGCAGTGACTCAACTAGCGGGGGGGCTGATACGCAGTATTTT.

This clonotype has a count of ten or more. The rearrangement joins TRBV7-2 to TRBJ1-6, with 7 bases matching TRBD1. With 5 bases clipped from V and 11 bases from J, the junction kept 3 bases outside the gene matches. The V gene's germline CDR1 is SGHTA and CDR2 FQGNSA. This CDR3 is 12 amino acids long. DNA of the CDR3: TGTGCCAGCAGCATACAGGGGACACCCCTCCACTTT. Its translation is CASSIQGTPLHF.

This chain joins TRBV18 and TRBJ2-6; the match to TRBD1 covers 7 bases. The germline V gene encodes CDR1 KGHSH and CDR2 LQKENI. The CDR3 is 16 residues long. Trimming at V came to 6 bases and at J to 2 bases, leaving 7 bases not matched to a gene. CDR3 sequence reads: CASSPAQGAGANVLTF. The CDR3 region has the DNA TGTGCCAGCTCCCCCGCCCAGGGGGCTGGGGCCAACGTCCTGACTTTC.